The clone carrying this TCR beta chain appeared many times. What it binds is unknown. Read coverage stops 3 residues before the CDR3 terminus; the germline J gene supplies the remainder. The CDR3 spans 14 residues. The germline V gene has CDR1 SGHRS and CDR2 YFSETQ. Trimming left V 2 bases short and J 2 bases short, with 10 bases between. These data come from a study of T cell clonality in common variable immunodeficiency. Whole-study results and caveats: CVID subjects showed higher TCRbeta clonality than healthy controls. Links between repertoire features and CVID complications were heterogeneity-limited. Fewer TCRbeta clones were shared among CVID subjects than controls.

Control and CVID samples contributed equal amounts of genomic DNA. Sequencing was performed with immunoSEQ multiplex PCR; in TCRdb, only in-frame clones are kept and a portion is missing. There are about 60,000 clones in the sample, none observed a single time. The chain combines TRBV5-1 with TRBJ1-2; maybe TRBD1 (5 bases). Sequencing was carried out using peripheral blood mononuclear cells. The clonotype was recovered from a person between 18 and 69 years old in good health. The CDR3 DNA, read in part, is TGCGCCAGCAGCTTAGGGGTATCAAACTATGGC. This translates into CASSLGVSNYG. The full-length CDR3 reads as CASSLGVSNYGYTF.